The next 24 T cell receptor beta chains were all read from a single sample in a study of glioma-infiltrating T cells after dendritic cell vaccination. The method was immunoSEQ multiplex PCR; TCRdb's version includes in-frame clones alone and lacks a portion of them. The table includes about 38,000 clones, about 80% detected once. The source material was blood, sampled before dendritic cell vaccination. Receptor source: a human donor with glioblastoma.

The chain uses TRBV5-1 and TRBJ2-7; 8 bases agree with TRBD2. CDR3 length: 15 amino acids. The germline V gene has CDR1 SGHRS and CDR2 YFSETQ. The V and J ends lost 0 bases and 1 base, in that order; junction bases with no gene match: 3. The CDR3 sequence is CASSLVASGSYEQYF. Here the CDR3 DNA reads TGCGCCAGCAGCTTGGTGGCTAGCGGGTCCTACGAGCAGTACTTC.

CDR3 nucleotides: TGTGCCAGCAGCTTAGATATTGGAGGGGAGCAGTTCTTC. Protein: CASSLDIGGEQFF. The genes are TRBV11-2 and TRBJ2-1, with a possible D match to TRBD2 (6 bases). The CDR3 is 13 amino acids. CDR1 is SGHAT and CDR2 is FQNNGV in the germline V gene. The V end was cut by 0 bases, the J end by 10 bases, with 10 bases between.

V usage is TRBV11-2 and J usage is TRBJ2-5; D ambiguous. This CDR3 is 13 amino acids long. Germline CDR1 reads SGHAT; CDR2 reads FQNNGV. V dropped 2 bases and J dropped 0 bases, with 4 bases sitting between them. The CDR3 DNA reads as TGTGCCAGCAGCTTACAGTACCAAGAGACCCAGTACTTC. Protein sequence: CASSLQYQETQYF.

The V gene is TRBV9, the J gene TRBJ2-1; weak D call: TRBD1 (5 bases). The germline V gene encodes CDR1 SGDLS and CDR2 YYNGEE. This CDR3 contains 18 residues. Trimming pared 0 bases from V and 0 bases from J, leaving 16 bases between. The CDR3 spells CASSVGDRADTSYNEQFF. The CDR3 region has the DNA TGTGCCAGCAGCGTAGGGGATCGGGCGGACACCTCCTACAATGAGCAGTTCTTC.

The CDR3 region has the DNA TGTGCCAGCAGTTTATTCGGGACAGGGAAATTAAATCAGCCCCAGCATTTT. This codes for CASSLFGTGKLNQPQHF. The chain joins TRBV27 to TRBJ1-5; 9 bases are a match to TRBD1. After removal of 1 base from V and 4 bases from J, the junction contained 8 bases not matched to a gene. The germline gives CDR1 MNHEY, CDR2 SMNVEV (reference sequence). CDR3 size: 17 residues.

The chain carries TRBV5-1 and TRBJ2-7, with no clear D. The V end lost 1 base, the J end lost 3 bases, and 11 bases lay between the germline ends. CDR3 length: 14 amino acids. Germline CDR1 reads SGHRS; CDR2 reads YFSETQ. CDR3 protein: CASSLQEPVYEQYF. DNA of the CDR3: TGCGCCAGCAGCTTGCAAGAACCAGTCTACGAGCAGTACTTC. The full variable domain, its missing parts supplied by reference TRBV5-1 and TRBJ2-7, is KAGVTQTPRYLIKTRGQQVTLSCSPISGHRSVSWYQQTPGQGLQFLFEYFSETQRNKGNFPGRFSGRQFSNSRSEMNVSTLELGDSALYLCASSLQEPVYEQYFGPGTRLTVT.

The chain employs TRBV25-1 and TRBJ1-2; D is ambiguous. V shed 3 bases and J shed 0 bases, with 8 bases lying between them. This CDR3 has 14 residues. Germline V lookup: CDR1 MGHDK, CDR2 SYGVNS. The DNA for the CDR3 is TGTGCCAGCAGTGACCACACCTCTAACTATGGCTACACCTTC. This translates into CASSDHTSNYGYTF.

The CDR3 nucleotides read TGCGCCAGCAGCTTGGCAGGGGTCCCTGTCACCGGGGAGCTGTTTTTT. Translation gives CASSLAGVPVTGELFF. This chain joins TRBV5-1 and TRBJ2-2; TRBD1 is a possible D gene (6 bases). V lost 0 bases and J 4 bases, leaving 13 bases between the germline ends. CDR1 and CDR2 from the germline V gene are SGHRS and YFSETQ. The CDR3 is 16 residues long. Full variable domain (outside the CDR3, taken from reference TRBV5-1 and TRBJ2-2): KAGVTQTPRYLIKTRGQQVTLSCSPISGHRSVSWYQQTPGQGLQFLFEYFSETQRNKGNFPGRFSGRQFSNSRSEMNVSTLELGDSALYLCASSLAGVPVTGELFFGEGSRLTVL.

This chain uses TRBV5-4 with TRBJ1-1; unclear D gene. The length of the CDR3 is 12 residues. The germline V gene has CDR1 SGHNT and CDR2 YYREEE (reference sequence). The germline V and J ends were trimmed by 0 bases and 4 bases, with 4 bases remaining between them. As DNA, the CDR3 is TGTGCCAGCAGCTTGGTTAGCACTGAAGCTTTCTTT. Its protein product is CASSLVSTEAFF.

As regards this clone: The same CDR3 arises from other DNA sequences in this sample as well. The chain is built from TRBV9 and TRBJ2-7, with 7 bases fitting TRBD1. CDR1 and CDR2 (germline): SGDLS, YYNGEE. This CDR3 region has 15 residues. Trimming at V came to 0 bases and at J to 1 base, leaving 4 bases not matched to a gene. CDR3 region: CASSVGTGYSYEQYF. DNA for the CDR3: TGTGCCAGCAGCGTAGGGACAGGTTATTCCTACGAGCAGTACTTC.

This chain links TRBV7-9 with TRBJ2-7; possibly TRBD1 for D (5 bases). Germline assignment: CDR1 SEHNR and CDR2 FQNEAQ (reference sequence). V was shortened by 5 bases and J by 7 bases, with 9 bases between the two germline ends. The length of the CDR3 is 11 residues. The CDR3 spells CASSQDREQYF. For the CDR3, the DNA is TGTGCCAGCAGCCAAGACAGAGAGCAGTACTTC.

The chain links TRBV29-1 to TRBJ2-1; D is ambiguous. Trimming cost V 7 bases and J 6 bases, with 13 bases left between them. The CDR3 spans 12 residues. Looked up from germline, CDR1 is SQVTM and CDR2 is ANQGSEA. The CDR3 loop reads CSGSTSINEQFF. The CDR3 DNA reads TGCAGCGGTTCCACATCGATCAATGAGCAGTTCTTC.

The J gene is TRBJ1-3, the V gene TRBV5-1; 8 bases agree with TRBD1. The CDR3 has 15 residues. V lost 3 bases and J lost 0; bases outside the gene matches: 2. Per germline, CDR1 SGHRS and CDR2 YFSETQ. The CDR3 nucleotides are TGCGCCAGCAGCTCCGGGACAGGCTCTGGAAACACCATATATTTT. Protein product: CASSSGTGSGNTIYF.

The chain combines TRBV19 with TRBJ2-1; 10 bases align to TRBD1. V lost 6 bases to trimming and J lost 2 bases; unmatched junction nucleotides: 1. This CDR3 region has 14 residues. Germline values: CDR1 LNHDA, CDR2 SQIVND (reference sequence). Written as DNA, the CDR3 is TGTGCCAGTAGCGGACAGGGGGCCTACAATGAGCAGTTCTTC. It encodes CASSGQGAYNEQFF.

J is TRBJ1-6 and V is TRBV27; D remains unclear. The CDR3 is 13 amino acids. Germline V gene data show CDR1 as MNHEY and CDR2 as SMNVEV (reference sequence). Trimming stripped 3 bases from V and 8 bases from J, with 8 bases between. CDR3 in DNA: TGTGCCAGCAGTTTTTATGGAGATTCACCCCTCCACTTT. Protein: CASSFYGDSPLHF.

In its sample, this clone was seen a few times. The chain carries TRBV11-2 and TRBJ1-1; no clear D. Per germline, CDR1 SGHAT and CDR2 FQNNGV. With 2 bases removed from V and 0 bases from J, the gap between germline ends came to 13 bases. The CDR3 is 16 residues long. The CDR3 protein is CASSLREGSLNTEAFF. The CDR3, as DNA: TGTGCCAGCAGCTTAAGGGAGGGTTCCCTGAACACTGAAGCTTTCTTT.

V and J are TRBV5-1 and TRBJ1-4, with D perhaps TRBD1 (5 bases). This CDR3 comprises 14 residues. Germline V CDR1 and CDR2: SGHRS, YFSETQ. Trimming removed 4 bases at V and 7 bases at J, with 14 bases between. This CDR3 is CASSVGHRGEKLFF. DNA for the CDR3: TGCGCCAGCAGCGTCGGACACCGAGGTGAAAAACTGTTTTTT.

Points on this clone: The junction departs from the called germline gene at one end, perhaps through a read error. The rearrangement links TRBV7-7 to TRBJ2-6; D is undetermined. The germline V gene encodes CDR1 SSHAT and CDR2 FNYEAQ (reference sequence). This CDR3 contains 11 residues. The CDR3 is CASSSGNVLTF. DNA for the CDR3: TGTGCTAGCAGCTCGGGCAACGTCCTGACTTTC.

This clone is a singleton in its sample. V and J are TRBV9 and TRBJ2-5; possibly TRBD2 for D (5 bases). The germline V and J ends were trimmed by 3 bases and 5 bases, with 14 bases remaining between them. This CDR3 is built from 14 residues. Germline V lookup: CDR1 SGDLS, CDR2 YYNGEE. In nucleotides, the CDR3 is TGTGCCAGCAGCGCAGTACTAGGGTGGGAGACCCAGTACTTC. It is translated as CASSAVLGWETQYF.

The V gene is TRBV19, the J gene TRBJ1-4; the D is unclear. The V end was cut by 1 base, the J end by 5 bases, with 8 bases between. Germline CDR1 LNHDA, CDR2 SQIVND (reference sequence). CDR3 length: 14 residues. This chain's CDR3 is CASSIVNSNEKLFF. CDR3 sequence (DNA): TGTGCCAGTAGTATAGTTAACTCCAATGAAAAACTGTTTTTT.

The V and J genes are TRBV28 and TRBJ2-1, with D maybe TRBD1 (5 bases). The CDR3 is 14 amino acids. Germline CDR1 reads MDHEN; CDR2 reads SYDVKM. V shed 3 bases and J shed 8 bases, with 14 bases lying between them. For the CDR3, the DNA is TGTGCCAGCAGTTTGGAGTCAGTCAGGGATGAGCAGTTCTTC. It codes for CASSLESVRDEQFF.

J is TRBJ2-2 and V is TRBV7-3; possible D gene TRBD2, 6 bases. Germline V gene lookup returns CDR1 SGHTA and CDR2 FQGTGA. This CDR3 comprises 16 residues. V was clipped by 5 bases and J by 2 bases, with 15 bases between them. The CDR3 nucleotides are TGTGCCAGCAGCCCAGGACTACCCCTTAACACCGGGGAGCTGTTTTTT. Encoded protein: CASSPGLPLNTGELFF.

This clone was counted only a few times. V is TRBV7-6 and J is TRBJ2-5, with TRBD1 matching 7 bases. V was pared by 8 bases and J by 4 bases, with 10 bases of the junction left unmatched. The CDR3 extends over 14 amino acids. Per the germline V gene, CDR1 is SGHVS and CDR2 is FNYEAQ. The chain's CDR3 is CASGRDSVGETQYF. The CDR3 region has the DNA TGTGCCAGCGGCCGGGACAGCGTAGGAGAGACCCAGTACTTC.

The chain recombines TRBV9 with TRBJ2-3; D unclear. The germline V gene has CDR1 SGDLS and CDR2 YYNGEE. The V end was cut by 0 bases, the J end by 6 bases, with 11 bases between. This CDR3 spans 14 amino acids. Here the CDR3 reads CASSVAASRDTQYF. CDR3 sequence (DNA): TGTGCCAGCAGCGTAGCAGCGTCAAGGGATACGCAGTATTTT.